This is a list of T cell receptor beta chains from one sample in a study of T cells in Graves' hyperthyroidism and ophthalmopathy. TCRdb re-called the multiplex PCR reads through MiXCR, storing one row per CDR3 protein. Among 300,000 to 450,000 distinct CDR3 sequences listed, approximately 15% were seen once. Input material: blood. The receptors shown here come from a woman aged 30 to 39 with Graves' ophthalmopathy. Each CDR3 is given with its conserved first and last residue. The D gene is left open where the match is weak. Not every row has a clone size; where given, it reads once, few, many or a size class.

j_call	v_call	clone_size	d_call	cdr3_aa	cdr3_nt
TRBJ2-7	TRBV5-1	many	NA	CASSLTVAAYEQYF	TGCGCCAGCAGCTTGACAGTAGCTGCCTACGAGCAGTACTTC
TRBJ2-5	TRBV28	many	TRBD2	CASSQPADRGDQETQYF	TGTGCCAGCAGCCAGCCAGCCGATCGGGGGGACCAAGAGACCCAGTACTTC
TRBJ2-7	TRBV12-3/TRBV12-4	few	TRBD2	CASSHTSGGVNEQYF	TGTGCCAGCAGCCATACTAGCGGGGGGGTGAACGAGCAGTACTTC
TRBJ2-1	TRBV27	many	TRBD2	CASSPGQSDWTSGINEQFF	TGTGCCAGCAGTCCGGGACAGAGTGACTGGACTAGCGGAATCAATGAGCAGTTCTTC
TRBJ1-5	TRBV20-1	many	NA	CSAARSSVNQPQHF	TGCAGTGCAGCTAGGAGTTCGGTCAATCAGCCCCAGCATTTT
TRBJ1-1	TRBV12-3/TRBV12-4	few	NA	CASSLALEVTEAFF	TGTGCCAGCAGTTTAGCGCTTGAGGTAACTGAAGCTTTCTTT
TRBJ2-4	TRBV4-1	few	TRBD2	CASSQGLAGGLAKNIQYF	TGCGCCAGCAGCCAAGGACTAGCGGGTGGATTAGCCAAAAACATTCAGTACTTC
TRBJ1-3	TRBV5-1	many	TRBD1	CASSLPGQGATGNTIYF	TGCGCCAGCAGCTTGCCGGGACAGGGGGCCACTGGAAACACCATATATTTT
TRBJ1-2	TRBV20-1	many	NA	CSASLSVGDYYGYTF	TGCAGTGCTAGTCTAAGTGTCGGGGATTACTATGGCTACACCTTC
TRBJ2-2	TRBV7-2	many	NA	CASSPGHTGELFF	TGTGCCAGCAGCCCGGGCCACACCGGGGAGCTGTTTTTT
TRBJ1-1	TRBV20-1	many	NA	CSARPRANTEAFF	TGCAGTGCTAGACCCCGGGCGAACACTGAAGCTTTCTTT
TRBJ2-1	TRBV4-1	NA	TRBD1	CASSQDRGSAYNEQFF	TGCGCCAGCAGCCAGGACAGGGGATCCGCCTACAATGAGCAGTTCTTC
TRBJ2-2	TRBV19	few	NA	CASSKGVSRTGELFF	TGTGCCAGTAGTAAGGGGGTTTCGAGAACCGGGGAGCTGTTTTTT
TRBJ1-2	TRBV27	many	NA	CASSLNGVYGYTF	TGTGCCAGCAGTCTCAACGGAGTGTATGGCTACACCTTC
TRBJ2-2	TRBV12-3/TRBV12-4	many	NA	CATARSGELFF	TGTGCCACTGCTAGGTCCGGGGAGCTGTTTTTT
TRBJ2-2	TRBV27	NA	NA	CASSRVRGELFF	TGTGCCAGCAGCCGGGTGAGGGGGGAGCTGTTTTTT
TRBJ2-1	TRBV5-1	many	NA	CASSSGAPYNEQFF	TGCGCCAGCAGCTCGGGGGCCCCCTACAATGAGCAGTTCTTC
TRBJ2-3	TRBV12-3/TRBV12-4	many	NA	CASTKLGTTDTQYF	TGTGCCAGCACCAAACTAGGGACTACAGATACGCAGTATTTT
TRBJ2-1	TRBV20-1	many	TRBD2	CSAKAGGRDEQFF	TGCAGTGCTAAAGCGGGGGGTAGGGATGAGCAGTTCTTC
TRBJ2-1	TRBV18	many	TRBD1	CASSPKGAQANEQFF	TGTGCCAGCTCACCTAAGGGGGCGCAGGCTAATGAGCAGTTCTTC
TRBJ1-4	TRBV28	many	NA	CASRVGAEKLFF	TGTGCCAGCCGGGTGGGCGCTGAAAAACTGTTTTTT
TRBJ2-5	TRBV28	many	NA	CASSENEETQYF	TGTGCCAGCAGTGAAAACGAGGAGACCCAGTACTTC
TRBJ2-5	TRBV12-3/TRBV12-4	many	TRBD2	CASSLFGLAEETQYF	TGTGCCAGCAGTTTATTCGGTCTAGCGGAAGAGACCCAGTACTTC
TRBJ1-4	TRBV6-6	few	NA	CASSYSSGSNEKLFF	TGTGCCAGCAGTTACTCGTCCGGGTCTAATGAAAAACTGTTTTTT
TRBJ1-2	TRBV4-1	once	TRBD1	CASSQALSRTGPDGYTF	TGCGCCAGCAGCCAAGCTCTGTCTCGGACAGGGCCAGATGGCTACACCTTC
TRBJ2-3	TRBV18	many	TRBD2	CASSPGTSVDTQYF	TGTGCCAGCTCACCCGGGACTAGCGTGGATACGCAGTATTTT
TRBJ2-1	TRBV5-1	many	NA	CASKPPGQDPYNEQFF	TGCGCCAGCAAGCCCCCAGGGCAGGACCCCTACAATGAGCAGTTCTTC
TRBJ2-3	TRBV28	many	TRBD2	CASSYVASGRDSTDTQYF	TGTGCCAGCAGTTACGTCGCTAGCGGGAGGGATAGCACAGATACGCAGTATTTT
TRBJ2-1	TRBV30	many	TRBD2	CAWSGIIKRGGLAYNEQFF	TGTGCCTGGAGTGGAATAATTAAGCGGGGGGGCCTGGCCTACAATGAGCAGTTCTTC
TRBJ1-5	TRBV30	many	NA	CAWSVFPNQPQHF	TGTGCCTGGAGTGTTTTTCCCAACCAGCCCCAGCATTTT
TRBJ2-3	TRBV4-1	few	TRBD2	CASSHGLAGSTDTQYF	TGCGCCAGCAGCCACGGACTAGCGGGGAGCACAGATACGCAGTATTTT
TRBJ1-1	TRBV20-1	many	NA	CSARFEGGSEAFF	TGCAGTGCTAGATTTGAGGGGGGGTCTGAAGCTTTCTTT
TRBJ1-6	TRBV25-1	NA	NA	CASVGGSYNSPLHF	TGTGCCAGCGTGGGGGGCTCCTATAATTCACCCCTCCACTTT
TRBJ2-1	TRBV14	many	NA	CASSQPGRHNEQFF	TGTGCCAGCAGCCAACCGGGACGTCACAATGAGCAGTTCTTC
TRBJ2-7	TRBV9	NA	TRBD2	CASSVTSGGAVEQYF	TGTGCCAGCAGCGTTACTAGCGGGGGGGCGGTCGAGCAGTACTTC
TRBJ1-1	TRBV12-3/TRBV12-4	many	NA	CASSLTPRSGNTEAFF	TGTGCCAGCAGTTTAACCCCCAGGTCGGGGAACACTGAAGCTTTCTTT
TRBJ1-4	TRBV2	many	TRBD1	CASSEGTGNGVEKLFF	TGTGCCAGCAGTGAAGGGACAGGGAACGGGGTTGAAAAACTGTTTTTT
TRBJ1-2	TRBV9	few	TRBD1	CASSGEGGLYGYTF	TGTGCCAGCAGCGGTGAAGGGGGCCTGTATGGCTACACCTTC
TRBJ2-7	TRBV2	many	NA	CASTRQPYEQYF	TGTGCCAGCACTAGGCAGCCTTACGAGCAGTACTTC
TRBJ1-5	TRBV12-3/TRBV12-4	many	NA	CASRRGEGNQPQHF	TGTGCCAGCAGGCGAGGGGAAGGCAATCAGCCCCAGCATTTT
TRBJ2-7	TRBV12-3/TRBV12-4	many	TRBD1	CASSGTGLSYEQYF	TGTGCCAGCAGTGGGACAGGTCTATCCTACGAGCAGTACTTC
TRBJ2-3	TRBV7-2	many	NA	CASSLQDRVSTQYF	TGTGCCAGCAGCCTTCAGGATCGGGTCTCTACGCAGTATTTT
TRBJ1-2	TRBV13	many	NA	CASSKRGEGGYTF	TGTGCCAGCAGTAAAAGGGGGGAGGGTGGCTACACCTTC
TRBJ1-4	TRBV4-1	few	NA	CASSQVIVEKLFF	TGCGCCAGCAGCCAAGTTATTGTTGAAAAACTGTTTTTT
TRBJ2-7	TRBV20-1	many	TRBD2	CSAQLMGRESNEQYF	TGCAGTGCCCAGCTAATGGGGAGGGAGTCGAACGAGCAGTACTTC
TRBJ2-1	TRBV20-1	many	TRBD2	CSASDPSGGHNEQFF	TGCAGTGCTAGTGACCCTAGCGGGGGACACAATGAGCAGTTCTTC
TRBJ2-5	TRBV2	many	TRBD1	CASSVDRDETQYF	TGTGCCAGCAGTGTCGACAGGGACGAGACCCAGTACTTC
TRBJ2-3	TRBV20-1	many	NA	CSADTRGSSTDTQYF	TGCAGTGCAGACACCCGGGGGTCTAGCACAGATACGCAGTATTTT
TRBJ1-5	TRBV6-2/TRBV6-3	many	NA	CASSYQSSNQPQHF	TGTGCCAGCAGTTACCAGAGTAGCAATCAGCCCCAGCATTTT
TRBJ1-3	TRBV12-3/TRBV12-4	many	NA	CASSFRAGGNTIYF	TGTGCCAGCAGTTTTAGGGCTGGAGGAAACACCATATATTTT
TRBJ2-3	TRBV7-9	many	NA	CASSPKSTDTQYF	TGTGCCAGCAGCCCGAAATCTACAGATACGCAGTATTTT
TRBJ1-1	TRBV6-1	many	NA	CASTQGRSNTEAFF	TGTGCCAGCACCCAAGGCCGGTCGAACACTGAAGCTTTCTTT
TRBJ1-2	TRBV12-3/TRBV12-4	many	TRBD1	CASSLTGTYGYTF	TGTGCCAGCAGTTTGACAGGGACCTATGGCTACACCTTC
TRBJ2-7	TRBV6-1	many	TRBD2	CASHTSSGGISYEQYF	TGTGCCAGCCACACCTCGAGCGGGGGGATCTCCTACGAGCAGTACTTC
TRBJ2-5	TRBV20-1	many	NA	CGTVQGWQETQYF	TGCGGGACTGTTCAGGGGTGGCAAGAGACCCAGTACTTC